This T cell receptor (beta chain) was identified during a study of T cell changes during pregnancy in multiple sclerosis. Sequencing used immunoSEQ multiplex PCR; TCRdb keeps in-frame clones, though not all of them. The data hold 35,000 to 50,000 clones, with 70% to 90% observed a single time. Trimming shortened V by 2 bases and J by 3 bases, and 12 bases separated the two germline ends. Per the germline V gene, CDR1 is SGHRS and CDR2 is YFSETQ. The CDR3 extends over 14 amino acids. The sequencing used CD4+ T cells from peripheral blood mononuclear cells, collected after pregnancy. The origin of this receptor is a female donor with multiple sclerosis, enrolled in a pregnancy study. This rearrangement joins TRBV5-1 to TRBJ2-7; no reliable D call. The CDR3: CASSFGPGSYEQYF. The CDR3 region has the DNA TGCGCCAGCAGCTTCGGCCCAGGAAGCTACGAGCAGTACTTC.